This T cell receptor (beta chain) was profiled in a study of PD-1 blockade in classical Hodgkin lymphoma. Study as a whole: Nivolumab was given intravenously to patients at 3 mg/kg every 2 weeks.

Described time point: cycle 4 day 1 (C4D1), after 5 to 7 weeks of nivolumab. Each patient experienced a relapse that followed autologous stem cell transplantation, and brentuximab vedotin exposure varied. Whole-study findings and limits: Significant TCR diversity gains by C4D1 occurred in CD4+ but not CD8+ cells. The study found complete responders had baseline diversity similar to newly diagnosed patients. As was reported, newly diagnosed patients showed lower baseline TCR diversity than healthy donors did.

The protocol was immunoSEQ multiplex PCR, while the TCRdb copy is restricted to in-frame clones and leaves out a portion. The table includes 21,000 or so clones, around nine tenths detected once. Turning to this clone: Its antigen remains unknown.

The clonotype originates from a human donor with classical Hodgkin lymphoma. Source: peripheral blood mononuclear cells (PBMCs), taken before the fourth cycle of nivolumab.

In DNA form, the CDR3 reads TGCGCCAGCAGCTTGGAGCAGGGGCGGTCGGGAAACATTCAGTACTTC. It yields the protein CASSLEQGRSGNIQYF. The V call is TRBV5-1, the J call TRBJ2-4; D perhaps matches TRBD1 (6 bases). This CDR3 has 16 residues. The germline V gene has CDR1 SGHRS and CDR2 YFSETQ. The ends were cut back, 0 bases at V and 6 bases at J, with 16 bases in the middle.